This T cell receptor beta chain was documented in a study of vaccination and CD4 T cells after COVID-19. Background on the study: Nasal swab PCR identified SARS-CoV-2 in the convalescent patients, of whom roughly 9 were mild and one severe. Control cultures were given a CEFX pool, an HIV-1 Nef pool, or no peptide. Overall study results and limits: Median counts of SARS-CoV-2-reactive clonotypes increased from approximately 21 to 40; this difference was not significant.

For this clonotype: The antigen remains unidentified.

The length of the CDR3 is 17 residues. V shed 3 bases, J shed 6 bases, and the junction held 10 bases outside the gene matches. Looked up from germline, CDR1 is SGHTA and CDR2 is FQGTGA. Sample treatment: roughly 11-day PBMC culture with coronavirus spike peptide pools or control peptides (ViraFEST assay). Before Alpha, Beta and Delta appeared in the US, convalescents tested positive (March–late 2020). An Oncomine TCR Beta short-read assay was used to sequence the DNA from cultured CD4+ T cells. TCRdb re-derived calls from the PCR reads in MiXCR, one entry per CDR3 protein. The sample holds some 15,000 distinct CDR3 sequences, roughly 50% seen once.

The rearrangement links TRBV7-3 to TRBJ2-3; 12 nucleotides agree with TRBD1. Sequencing used CD4+ T cells from blood, cultured in vitro, obtained before SARS-CoV-2 vaccination. This receptor was obtained from a human donor who had recovered from COVID-19. CDR3 region: CASSFWFRDRGRDTQYF. CDR3 DNA sequence: TGTGCCAGCAGCTTCTGGTTCCGGGACAGGGGGCGGGATACGCAGTATTTT.